The T cell receptor (beta chain) under discussion was sequenced for a study of STAT3 mutations in large granular lymphocyte leukemia. About the study: Roughly half of the longitudinally sequenced T-LGLL patients carried detectable canonical activating STAT3 mutations. Study findings and constraints: Every T-LGLL patient had at least one immunodominant TCRbeta clonotype.

Of note for this clone: No antigen is known for it.

Around 40,000 productive templates were obtained per sample on average. The method was immunoSEQ multiplex PCR; TCRdb's version includes in-frame clones alone and lacks a portion of them. The sample has fewer than 15,000 clones, roughly 88% seen once; the top ten hold approximately 12%. The CDR3 runs to 13 residues. Germline lookup yields CDR1 MGHDK and CDR2 SYGVNS. Germline trimming cut 4 bases from V and 8 bases from J; bases unmatched to any gene: 3. The sample consisted of PBMCs. The V call is TRBV25-1, the J call TRBJ2-5, with 11 bases aligning to TRBD1. The TCR was taken from a human donor with T large granular lymphocyte leukemia. Some clones in this sample may be carry-over from other donors' samples. CDR3 sequence reads: CASSGDRGITQYF. For the CDR3, the DNA is TGTGCCAGCAGTGGGGACAGGGGGATTACCCAGTACTTC.